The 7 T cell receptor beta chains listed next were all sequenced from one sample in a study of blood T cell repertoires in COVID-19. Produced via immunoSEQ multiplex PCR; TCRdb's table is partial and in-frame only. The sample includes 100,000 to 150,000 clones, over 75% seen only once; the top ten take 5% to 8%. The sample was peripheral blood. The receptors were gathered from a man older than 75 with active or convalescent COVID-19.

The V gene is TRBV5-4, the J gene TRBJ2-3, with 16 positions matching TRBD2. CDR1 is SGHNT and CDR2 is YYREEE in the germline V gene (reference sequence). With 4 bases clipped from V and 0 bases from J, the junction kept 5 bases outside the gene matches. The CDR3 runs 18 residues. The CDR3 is CASSQGLAGGYSTDTQYF. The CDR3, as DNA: TGTGCCAGCAGCCAGGGACTAGCGGGGGGGTATAGCACAGATACGCAGTATTTT.

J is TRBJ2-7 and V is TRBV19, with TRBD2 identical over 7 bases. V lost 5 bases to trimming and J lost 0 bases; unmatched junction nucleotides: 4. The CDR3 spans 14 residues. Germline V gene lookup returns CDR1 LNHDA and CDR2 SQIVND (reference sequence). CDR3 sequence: CASSRDYNSYEQYF. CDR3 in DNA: TGTGCCAGTAGTCGGGACTACAACTCCTACGAGCAGTACTTC.

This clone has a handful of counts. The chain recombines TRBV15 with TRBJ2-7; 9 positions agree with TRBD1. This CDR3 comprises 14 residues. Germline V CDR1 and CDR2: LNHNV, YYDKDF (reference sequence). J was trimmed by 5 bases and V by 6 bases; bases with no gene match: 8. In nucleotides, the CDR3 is TGTGCCACCAGGAAGGACAGGGGACCCGACGAGCAGTACTTC. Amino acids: CATRKDRGPDEQYF.

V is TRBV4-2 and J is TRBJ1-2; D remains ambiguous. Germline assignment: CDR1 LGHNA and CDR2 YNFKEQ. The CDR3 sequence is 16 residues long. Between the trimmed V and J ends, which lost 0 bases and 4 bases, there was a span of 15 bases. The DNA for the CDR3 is TGTGCCAGCAGCCAAGATGAGAGCAGGCCACTCTATGGCTACACCTTC. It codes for CASSQDESRPLYGYTF.

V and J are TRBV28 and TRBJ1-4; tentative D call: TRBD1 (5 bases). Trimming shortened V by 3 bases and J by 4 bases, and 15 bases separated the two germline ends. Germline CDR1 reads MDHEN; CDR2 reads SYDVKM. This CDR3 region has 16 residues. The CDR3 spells CASSLMGGNYNEKLFF. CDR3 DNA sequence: TGTGCCAGCAGTTTGATGGGGGGAAACTATAATGAAAAACTGTTTTTT. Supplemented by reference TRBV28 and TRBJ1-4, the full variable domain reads DVKVTQSSRYLVKRTGEKVFLECVQDMDHENMFWYRQDPGLGLRLIYFSYDVKMKEKGDIPEGYSVSREKKERFSLILESASTNQTSMYLCASSLMGGNYNEKLFFGSGTQLSVL.

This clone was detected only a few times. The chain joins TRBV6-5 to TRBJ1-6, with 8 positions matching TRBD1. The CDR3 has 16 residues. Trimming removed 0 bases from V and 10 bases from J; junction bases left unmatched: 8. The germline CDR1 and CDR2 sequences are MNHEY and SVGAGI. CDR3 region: CASSYSIGQGYSPLHF. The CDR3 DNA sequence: TGTGCCAGCAGTTACTCGATTGGACAGGGTTACTCACCCCTCCACTTT.

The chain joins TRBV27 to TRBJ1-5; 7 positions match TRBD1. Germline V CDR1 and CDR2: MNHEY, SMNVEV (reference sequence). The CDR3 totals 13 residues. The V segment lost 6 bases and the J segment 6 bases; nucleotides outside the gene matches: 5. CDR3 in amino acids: CASRRQGGQPQHF. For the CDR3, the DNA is TGTGCCAGCAGACGACAGGGAGGTCAGCCCCAGCATTTT.